This T cell receptor (beta chain) derives from a study of cytomegalovirus exposure and HLA in healthy donors (TCRdb year 2017). Describing the broader study: In an earlier analysis of some 610 of the donors, 250 to 350 Gb of sequence data and 100 million or so unique TCR beta sequences from 180 million or so T cells were reported. An early release covering roughly 640 HLA-typed donors comprised about 290 gigabases of sequencing data and around 85 million unique TCR sequences. Of the roughly 400 genotyped donors, less than 85% were placed in the genetic ancestry cluster associated with self-reported Caucasian donors. The study aimed to test whether cataloging public T cell receptors could reveal signatures of past pathogen exposure. The study used immunosequencing to profile the T cell repertoires of 600 to 850 subjects and linked those repertoires to cytomegalovirus serostatus. Along with the approximately 700-subject first cohort, a separate validation cohort of over a hundred different subjects was used. High-throughput TCR immunosequencing, statistical association of individual TCRs with disease status, and machine learning were combined to predict cytomegalovirus infection status. To study patterns of TCR occurrence, a later analysis re-analyzed previously published TCR beta repertoires from hundreds of donors and added high-resolution HLA genotyping. The later analysis used no new phenotypic data to find candidate immune exposures, relying instead on TCR beta sequences and their occurrence across donors. In an earlier analysis of roughly 540 of the donors, high-throughput TCR beta sequencing was used to judge whether each TCR beta V gene segment behaved as functional or pseudogenic. Donor age, sex, ethnicity and CMV serostatus were compiled together with the repertoire data. Genome-wide SNP genotypes for about 55% of the 666 donors were used in a later genetic analysis, which treated that subset as a discovery cohort. Every repertoire in the discovery cohort had been generated on one and the same sequencing platform. Class I and class II HLA loci were covered by the typing at four-digit resolution. The number of donors typed differed by locus, with roughly 620-630 for A, B, C, DRB1 and DQB1, more than 500 for DQA1, 600 to 610 for DPA1, and around 460 for DPB1. Four to six DR-DQ haplotypes were handled as single units for association and clustering because linkage in the cohort was strong. Among over 350 genotyped donors of the cohort, an average of approximately 240,000 unique TCR beta nucleotide sequences were sequenced per donor, roughly a sixth of them non-productive.

In total, about 650 healthy bone marrow donors made up the cohort. At the time of sampling, all cohort members were nominally healthy, though unrecorded immune exposures were likely present. The donor tested CMV seronegative and was one of the 352 seronegative cohort members. A peripheral blood sample was collected from each donor, and TCR beta sequencing was performed on peripheral blood mononuclear cells. The Qiagen DNeasy Blood Extraction Kit was used to extract genomic DNA from the blood cell samples. A word on this clone: Its recognized antigen is unknown. Base quality data are lacking; no much larger clone is found one base away.

Results the study describes overall, beyond this receptor: Sequencing depth was assumed to be roughly uniform across donors in the presence/absence analyses, though that assumption may not hold. In vitro tests confirmed that a few of the cytomegalovirus-associated TCR beta chains recognize cytomegalovirus antigens. A cluster of highly shared sequence variants was judged likely to be a technical artifact of the sequencing pipeline. In the study, about 150 TCR beta chains were listed as associated with cytomegalovirus. A further reported finding was that TCR beta sequences accurately predicted the HLA-A and HLA-B alleles for most subjects in the first cohort. Some 15 rarely observed V segments, including chromosome 9 orphons, were excluded from the earlier analysis of some 590 of the donors because counts were too low. The authors suggested that the approach could potentially be extended to other disease states and immunological phenotypes. In both the original and validation cohorts, the classifier was reported to diagnose cytomegalovirus status with high specificity and sensitivity. Because some donors lacked HLA typing at each locus, the association tests relied only on the typed subset. In a later analysis, most CMV-associated TCR beta chains were found to appear HLA-restricted, with HLA associations seemingly driven largely by CMV exposure. Compared with equally common non-associated chains, HLA-associated TCR beta chains in a later analysis were more clonally expanded and had lower generation probabilities. In a later analysis, several top co-occurrence clusters were reported to appear linked to parvovirus B19, influenza, CMV and Epstein-Barr virus. Only TCR beta chains were sequenced in this cohort, and the absence of alpha or paired-chain data limited detectable features. Immune exposure information for the cohort was limited to CMV serostatus. Some IMGT-functional V segments, including TRBV6-2 and TRBV6-3, could not be distinguished by the 87-base-pair reads and were therefore excluded. Linkage disequilibrium might explain the correlated functional status among segregating V segments, but an unknown experimental factor could not be excluded. According to a later analysis, TCR association rates differed among HLA loci, with DRB1 alleles showing the most associated TCRs and HLA-C alleles showing the fewest. In an earlier analysis of some 500 of the donors, most TCR beta V segments appeared in productive rearrangements about 87% or about 30% of the time, broadly matching IMGT annotations. In a later genetic analysis, fewer N-insertions in productive TCRs were reported among donors in an Asian-associated ancestry cluster than the roughly 700-donor mean. At a false discovery rate of 0.05, a later analysis linked fewer than 20,000 TCR beta sequences to specific HLA alleles. Most TCR sequences were seen in very few donors, while some public TCRs were found in many individuals. When HLA alleles, especially DR and DQ, strongly co-occurred, attributing TCR associations to individual alleles was difficult. A later genetic analysis associated a missense DCLRE1C variant with V-gene and J-gene trimming of TCR beta chains, and an independent cohort replicated the association.

Library generation was performed with the immunoSEQ multiplex PCR assay. For the multiplex PCR, a mixture combining 60 forward primers for TCR Vbeta segments and 13 reverse primers for TCR Jbeta segments was used. Amplification of the CDR3 region of rearranged TCR beta genes was performed with a multiplex PCR assay on genomic DNA. The amplified TCR beta libraries were sequenced on the Illumina HiSeq System as 87-base-pair reads. Processing in the source paper ran as follows. A later analysis counted 65 million to 90 million unique TCR beta chains across the 600 to 850 repertoires, and some 11 million of these chains were shared by at least two donors. Raw reads were error-corrected and collapsed into unique sequences by a nearest-neighbor algorithm in which closely related sequences were merged to remove PCR and sequencing errors. CDR3 sequences were aligned to IMGT reference sequences to assign V, D and J gene segments. For a sequence to be retained, at least a six-nucleotide match to both a V gene segment and a J gene segment was required. A rearrangement counted as productive if the CDR3 had no stop codons and remained in frame with V and J, and every other rearrangement counted as non-productive. Following IMGT convention, CDR3 was defined as the stretch from the second conserved V-encoded cysteine up to the conserved J-encoded phenylalanine. Sequences without an unambiguous match to a single V gene segment were excluded from the earlier analysis of over 500 of the donors. An earlier analysis of over 450 of the donors classified V segments as functional when productive rearrangements were above 56.7% and as segregating when the standard deviation between donors was above 5%. To diagnose cytomegalovirus status from the catalog of TCR beta chain sequences, a statistical classification framework was built. A later analysis assigned V and J genes by comparing TCR nucleotide sequences with IMGT/GENE-DB human TR gene sequences. In a later analysis, CDR3 sequences and most-parsimonious VDJ recombination scenarios were assigned using the TCRdist pipeline. In a later analysis, each TCR beta chain was defined by its CDR3 amino acid sequence together with its V-gene family, and reads lacking a unique V-gene family were excluded. A later analysis removed over 500 highly shared, low-generation-probability nucleotide sequences to deal with suspected cross-contamination and a sequencing artifact. In a later analysis, a clonal expansion index was calculated for each public chain from normalized within-repertoire ranks of inferred template counts. In a later analysis, generation probabilities were computed using a VDJ recombination model fitted to out-of-frame rearrangements, and the results were checked against IGoR. In a later analysis, hypergeometric tests were used to score TCR-TCR, TCR-HLA and TCR-CMV co-occurrence, with a repertoire-size bias correction applied to TCR pairs. A later analysis estimated false discovery rates by permuting HLA or CMV assignments 20 times. In a later analysis, co-occurring TCRs were grouped with DBSCAN, and TCRdist sequence similarity was added when clustering was performed within HLA-allele-positive subsets. Co-occurrence clustering excluded repertoires with fewer than 30,000 or more than 120,000 public chains, plus five with anomalous nucleotide sharing. Imported from immuneACCESS, the table was reduced by TCRdb to in-frame sequences with V and J called. These copies leave out some clones; in studies compared against another copy, an unresolved V gene accounts for under half, and the cause of the remainder is not known. The DNA gave D and trimming, while V, J and clone size come from that table. Across this sample there are 100,000 to 150,000 clones, with 55% to 75% seen only once. In total, the top ten clones hold approximately 3.8% of the sample.

CDR1 and CDR2 are drawn from the germline V gene (reference sequence): MNHEY, SMNVEV. The CDR3 starts with the cysteine, ends with the phenylalanine, and has 16 residues. Only CDR3 DNA remains: 48 bases, in frame from the first base. Trimming takes 6 bases from V and 8 bases from J, and the germline ends sit 23 bases apart. Sequencing was done on a sample of PBMCs. The chain uses TRBV27 and TRBJ2-1; the D segment could be TRBD2, given 5 matching bases. The source of this sequence is a man aged 25-45 years in good health and CMV-seronegative. The CDR3 loop reads CASSLAPASSPYEQFF. The DNA sequence is as follows: TGTGCCAGCAGCCTAGCCCCCGCTAGTAGTCCATATGAGCAGTTCTTC.